This TCR beta chain was sequenced for a study of OX40 agonist ivuxolimab in advanced cancers. About the investigation overall: Ivuxolimab, which targeted the costimulatory receptor OX40 (CD134), was an agonistic, fully human IgG2 monoclonal antibody. Partial responses occurred in three dose-escalation patients: two with cutaneous melanoma and one with hepatocellular carcinoma. Of the roughly 54 dose-escalation patients, hepatocellular carcinoma was present in approximately 20, melanoma in roughly 15, renal cell carcinoma in 9 and head and neck cancer in 9. The dose-escalation cohort was almost 85% male with a mean age of about 58 years, ranging from roughly 23 to 79. Intravenous ivuxolimab was administered to patients every 2 weeks at six dose levels: 0.01, 0.1, 0.3, 1.5, 3 and 10 mg/kg. The monotherapy dose-escalation portion (N ≈ 57 patients) of the phase I ivuxolimab trial is reported in the paper. The point of sequencing TCRbeta in the periphery was to test whether ivuxolimab changed TCR sequence diversity and drove clonal T-cell expansion. Patients were allowed to have had prior anti-PD-1, anti-PD-L1 or anti-CTLA-4 therapy, and more than 30% of the dose-escalation patients had previously received checkpoint inhibitors.

To sequence the TCRbeta CDR3 region, genomic DNA was isolated from the sorted cells. TCRbeta CDR3 regions were sequenced using the immunoSEQ Assay. TCRdb took this table from immuneACCESS and kept in-frame rearrangements with V and J called. Such tables lack part of the clones; where checked against another copy, unresolved V genes explain under half of the gap, and the rest is unexplained. The sample has around 70,000 clones on record, just over 90% of them singletons. The ten largest clones capture 5.5% to 6% of the sample. The trial excluded patients who had a history of autoimmune disease or who were on systemic immunosuppression. In every dose cohort, peripheral blood was drawn for TCR sequencing at baseline, cycle 4 day 1, and cycle 7 day 1. The samples were taken from a phase I, first-in-human, multicenter, open-label dose-escalation trial of ivuxolimab. Adults with locally advanced or metastatic melanoma, renal cell carcinoma, hepatocellular carcinoma or head and neck squamous cell carcinoma were enrolled in the trial. Before TCR sequencing, CD4+ T cells and CD8+ T cells from peripheral blood were sorted into separate populations.

Overall study results and their limits: Low levels of normalized T-cell clonal expansion were also seen in some patients who did not respond. At doses of 0.1 to 3.0 mg/kg, clonal expansion of both CD4+ and CD8+ T cells in blood was seen between baseline and week 6. Partial responders in the 0.1-3.0 mg/kg groups had among the lowest normalized peripheral clonal expansion, especially among CD8+ T cells. The antigen specificity of the peripheral T cells that underwent clonal expansion was not determined. After ivuxolimab, CD8+ T cells had more expanded clones than CD4+ T cells on average.

Remarks on this clone: Its cognate antigen has yet to be identified. Germline is not matched at one junction end, which may reflect a read error.

The CDR3, from cysteine to phenylalanine, totals 17 residues. CDR3 DNA is the only sequence kept; it has 51 bases, read in frame from the first base. CDR1 and CDR2 (GTSNPN, SVGIG) derive from the germline V gene (reference sequence). This receptor was taken from an adult with an advanced solid tumor such as melanoma, head and neck, liver or kidney cancer. Specimen: CD4+ or CD8+ T cells sorted from blood, collected in a trial of the OX40 agonist ivuxolimab. The chain was built from TRBV30 and TRBJ1-4, with the D gene too uncertain to name. The DNA sequence reads TGTGCCTGGAGTCAATTTCTGGCGGAACACTTCATCGAAAAGCTGTTTTTT. It translates as CAWSQFLAEHFIEKLFF. The CDR3 plus the reference TRBV30 and TRBJ1-4 genes for the other parts give the full variable domain: SQTIHQWPATLVQPVGSPLSLECTVEGTSNPNLYWYRQAAGRGLQLLFYSVGIGQISSEVPQNLSASRPQDRQFILSSKKLLLSDSGFYLCAWSQFLAEHFIEKLFFGSGTQLSVL.